Below, 26 T cell receptor beta chains from the same sample are listed, as sequenced in a study of blood T cell repertoires in COVID-19 (dated by TCRdb to the early 2020s). Library generation was performed with the immunoSEQ multiplex PCR assay. Held by TCRdb, this immuneACCESS table contains in-frame sequences only and omits some clones. Under half of the omission traces to an unresolved V gene where checked; the cause of the rest is unknown. The sample yields about 230,000 clones; roughly 85% were counted once. 2% to 3% of the sample is taken by the ten largest. Sequenced input: peripheral blood. The receptors shown here come from a woman aged 70 to 79 with active or convalescent COVID-19.

The genes are TRBV7-9 and TRBJ2-7, with unresolved D. Deletions cut 6 bases from V and 1 base from J, with 13 bases between. CDR1 SEHNR and CDR2 FQNEAQ come from the germline V gene (reference sequence). The CDR3 is made up of 14 amino acids. For the CDR3, the DNA is TGTGCCAGCAGACTAAATTCAGAATCCTACGAGCAGTACTTC. This translates into CASRLNSESYEQYF.

The rearrangement links TRBV19 to TRBJ2-7, with 11 bases lining up with TRBD1. Germline CDR1 is LNHDA and CDR2 is SQIVND (reference sequence). Trimming cost V 3 bases and J 3 bases; bases outside gene matches: 4. This CDR3 has 15 residues. The CDR3 reads CASSIFGTGGYEQYF. CDR3 nucleotide sequence: TGTGCCAGTAGTATTTTCGGGACAGGGGGCTACGAGCAGTACTTC.

This chain joins TRBV5-1 and TRBJ2-7; the match to TRBD1 covers 7 bases. The CDR3 is 14 residues long. Germline V gene data show CDR1 as SGHRS and CDR2 as YFSETQ. After removal of 0 bases from V and 3 bases from J, the junction contained 3 bases not matched to a gene. The DNA for the CDR3 is TGCGCCAGCAGCTTGGGGGACAGTTACTACGAGCAGTACTTC. Translation: CASSLGDSYYEQYF.

The chain combines TRBV29-1 with TRBJ1-4; D might be TRBD1 (5 bases). Trimming left V 6 bases short and J 2 bases short, with 16 bases between. Germline lookup yields CDR1 SQVTM and CDR2 ANQGSEA. The CDR3 runs to 15 residues. Here the CDR3 reads CSVPYTAGTNEKLFF. The CDR3 nucleotides are TGCAGCGTGCCTTACACGGCAGGGACTAATGAAAAACTGTTTTTT.

V usage is TRBV5-4 and J usage is TRBJ2-3; TRBD2 agrees at 9 bases. V lost 4 bases, J lost 3 bases, and 9 bases stayed unmatched. This CDR3 is 16 amino acids long. CDR1 and CDR2 (germline): SGHNT, YYREEE (reference sequence). For the CDR3, the DNA is TGTGCCAGCAGCCCGGTAACAACTAGCGGGACAGATACGCAGTATTTT. Residues: CASSPVTTSGTDTQYF. Together with reference TRBV5-4 and TRBJ2-3, the CDR3 gives the full variable domain: ETGVTQSPTHLIKTRGQQVTLRCSSQSGHNTVSWYQQALGQGPQFIFQYYREEENGRGNFPPRFSGLQFPNYSSELNVNALELDDSALYLCASSPVTTSGTDTQYFGPGTRLTVL.

This sequence joins TRBV10-2 and TRBJ1-2; 9 nucleotides agree with TRBD1. V lost 6 bases, J lost 5 bases, and 10 bases stayed unmatched. The CDR3 is 15 residues long. Per germline, CDR1 WSHSY and CDR2 SAAADI. CDR3 coding DNA: TGCGCCAGCAGACCCGACAGGGGGGTGGGGTATGGCTACACCTTC. Its translation: CASRPDRGVGYGYTF.

The chain carries TRBV6-4 and TRBJ2-7; D possibly corresponds to TRBD1 (5 bases). CDR1 MRHNA and CDR2 SNTAGT come from the germline V gene. There are 11 residues in the CDR3. Trimming shortened V by 7 bases and J by 2 bases, and 6 bases separated the two germline ends. CDR3 amino acids: CASKGTYEQYF. The CDR3 bases are TGTGCCAGCAAGGGGACCTACGAGCAGTACTTC.

The chain is built from TRBV19 and TRBJ2-5; the match to TRBD2 covers 10 bases. J was trimmed by 5 bases and V by 6 bases; bases with no gene match: 6. CDR3 length: 14 amino acids. Germline loops: CDR1 LNHDA, CDR2 SQIVND (reference sequence). This chain's CDR3 is CASRSSGRRETQYF. CDR3 nucleotides: TGTGCCAGTAGGAGTAGCGGGAGGCGTGAGACCCAGTACTTC.

V gene TRBV9 combines with J gene TRBJ1-2; D gene ambiguous. This CDR3 has 14 residues. CDR1 is SGDLS, CDR2 YYNGEE, per germline. V was trimmed by 0 bases and J by 9 bases, leaving 15 bases between them. The CDR3 loop is CASSVEARSTSYTF. The CDR3 nucleotides are TGTGCCAGCAGCGTAGAGGCCAGGTCTACAAGCTACACCTTC.

The chain recombines TRBV27 with TRBJ2-7; 12 positions match TRBD2. V dropped 7 bases and J dropped 4; count of bases not matched to a gene: 5. This CDR3 has 14 amino acids. Germline CDR1 reads MNHEY; CDR2 reads SMNVEV (reference sequence). In DNA, the CDR3 is TGTGCCAGCAAAATGGGGACTAGCGGGTACGAGCAGTACTTC. As protein: CASKMGTSGYEQYF.

The chain combines TRBV27 with TRBJ2-7, with TRBD1 matching over 11 bases. The ends lost 8 bases at V and 6 bases at J; junction bases unmatched: 3. Looked up from germline, CDR1 is MNHEY and CDR2 is SMNVEV (reference sequence). The CDR3 loop spans 12 amino acids. For the CDR3, the DNA is TGTGCCAGCGGGACAGGGGGGAGCGAGCAGTACTTC. The encoded protein is CASGTGGSEQYF.

V gene TRBV19 combines with J gene TRBJ1-2; possibly TRBD1 for D (5 bases). Trimming stripped 1 base from V and 4 bases from J, with 10 bases between. CDR1 is LNHDA, CDR2 SQIVND, per germline (reference sequence). CDR3 length: 14 amino acids. The CDR3 sequence: CASSIARQSYGYTF. The CDR3 bases are TGTGCCAGTAGTATAGCCAGACAGTCCTATGGCTACACCTTC.

The gene calls are TRBV5-1 and TRBJ2-3; the D is unclear. Germline CDR1 and CDR2: SGHRS and YFSETQ. This CDR3 is built from 15 residues. Trimming shortened V by 4 bases and J by 1 base, and 13 bases separated the two germline ends. CDR3 loop: CASSPRSSGTDTQYF. CDR3 in DNA: TGCGCCAGCAGCCCCCGGTCTTCGGGCACAGATACGCAGTATTTT.

This clone came up once. V and J are TRBV5-5 and TRBJ2-3; D is unclear. V was trimmed by 0 bases and J by 3 bases, leaving 8 bases between them. Germline values: CDR1 SGHKS, CDR2 YYEKEE (reference sequence). The CDR3 runs to 14 residues. CDR3 coding DNA: TGTGCCAGCAGCTTGGCCGCGGCGACAGATACGCAGTATTTT. It codes for CASSLAAATDTQYF.

The chain couples TRBV4-1 to TRBJ1-5; 11 bases are a match to TRBD1. The V and J ends lost 3 bases and 7 bases, in that order; junction bases with no gene match: 11. Germline assignment: CDR1 MGHRA and CDR2 YSYEKL. This CDR3 is built from 17 residues. This chain's CDR3 is CASSHGQGARIWQPQHF. The DNA for the CDR3 is TGCGCCAGCAGCCACGGACAGGGGGCGCGGATTTGGCAGCCCCAGCATTTT.

The genes are TRBV18 and TRBJ1-2; 7 bases line up with TRBD1. The CDR3 is made up of 16 amino acids. Germline CDR1 KGHSH, CDR2 LQKENI. Trimming at V came to 3 bases and at J to 2 bases, leaving 9 bases not matched to a gene. CDR3 DNA: TGTGCCAGCTCACCCTCGAGACAGGGAATAAACTATGGCTACACCTTC. Its translation: CASSPSRQGINYGYTF.

This clone was counted a single time. This chain uses TRBV10-3 with TRBJ1-2; TRBD1 agrees at 10 bases. The CDR3 contains 12 residues. In germline, CDR1 is ENHRY, CDR2 SYGVKD. V gave up 6 bases and J gave up 8 bases; unmatched junction bases: 3. Here the CDR3 reads CAIRGTGEGYTF. The CDR3 coding sequence is TGTGCCATCAGGGGGACAGGGGAGGGCTACACCTTC.

J is TRBJ2-6 and V is TRBV9; 8 bases map to TRBD1. V was pared by 1 base and J by 4 bases, with 10 bases of the junction left unmatched. This CDR3 comprises 18 residues. CDR1 and CDR2 from the germline V gene are SGDLS and YYNGEE. CDR3 loop: CASSVRGQVREGANVLTF. The CDR3 region has the DNA TGTGCCAGCAGCGTAAGGGGACAGGTCCGTGAGGGGGCCAACGTCCTGACTTTC.

This chain connects TRBV5-1 to TRBJ2-7; 12 bases fit TRBD2. V was pared by 4 bases and J by 0 bases, with 5 bases of the junction left unmatched. CDR3 length: 16 residues. CDR1 and CDR2 (germline): SGHRS, YFSETQ. CDR3 coding DNA: TGCGCCAGCAGCCCGGGACTAGCGGGTAACTCCTACGAGCAGTACTTC. Protein product: CASSPGLAGNSYEQYF.

This chain connects TRBV4-2 to TRBJ2-5; TRBD2 aligns across 7 bases. J lost 1 base, V lost 1 base, and 9 bases had no gene match. The CDR3 is 17 residues long. Germline-derived CDR1 and CDR2 are LGHNA and YNFKEQ. The CDR3 DNA follows: TGTGCCAGCAGCCAAGGGTTAGGGAGGGATCGCCAAGAGACCCAGTACTTC. The encoded protein is CASSQGLGRDRQETQYF.

V is TRBV24-1 and J is TRBJ1-4; D remains unclear. Trimming took 4 bases from V and 1 from J, leaving 6 bases between them. This CDR3 spans 14 amino acids. Germline V CDR1 and CDR2: KGHDR, SFDVKD. The CDR3, as DNA: TGTGCCACCAGTGACGGGAGAACTAATGAAAAACTGTTTTTT. It encodes CATSDGRTNEKLFF.

The gene calls are TRBV29-1 and TRBJ2-1; 8 nucleotides line up with TRBD1. The trim removed 1 base at V and 16 bases at J, leaving 6 bases unmatched. The germline V gene encodes CDR1 SQVTM and CDR2 ANQGSEA. CDR3 length: 11 amino acids. In DNA, the CDR3 is TGCAGCGTTGAAGGGGTACAGGGGGGATTCTTC. It translates to CSVEGVQGGFF.

The chain couples TRBV27 to TRBJ2-7; 12 bases line up with TRBD2. V was pared by 5 bases and J by 7 bases, with 6 bases of the junction left unmatched. Germline-derived CDR1 and CDR2 are MNHEY and SMNVEV (reference sequence). The length of the CDR3 is 14 residues. CDR3 residues: CASSPLAGGREQYF. As DNA, the CDR3 is TGTGCCAGCAGTCCTCTAGCGGGAGGGCGTGAGCAGTACTTC.

J is TRBJ2-7 and V is TRBV5-1, with D perhaps matching TRBD1 (5 bases). V dropped 2 bases and J dropped 5 bases, with 11 bases sitting between them. The CDR3 covers 13 residues. In germline, CDR1 is SGHRS, CDR2 YFSETQ. CDR3 nucleotides: TGCGCCAGCAGCTTTCCTACAGGTGACGAGCAGTACTTC. It encodes CASSFPTGDEQYF.

Only a few counts were recorded for this clone. The J gene is TRBJ2-7, the V gene TRBV3-1 (or the pseudogene TRBV3-2); D gene ambiguous. V lost 0 bases and J lost 7, with 10 bases in between. The CDR3 length is 13 residues. The germline gives CDR1 LGHDT, CDR2 YNNKEL (reference sequence). As DNA, the CDR3 is TGTGCCAGCAGCCAAGATACGCGCTCGGAGCAGTACTTC. Encoded protein: CASSQDTRSEQYF.

The gene calls are TRBV6-2 or TRBV6-3 and TRBJ2-4, with a possible D match to TRBD2 (5 bases). Trimming removed 2 bases at V and 10 bases at J, with 9 bases between. Germline CDR1 and CDR2: MNHEY and SVGEGT. CDR3 length: 12 residues. The CDR3 protein is CASSYPSGIQYF. The DNA for the CDR3 is TGTGCCAGCAGTTACCCCTCGGGGATTCAGTACTTC.